These 16 T cell receptor beta chains were all obtained from the same sample, sequenced in a study of cytomegalovirus exposure and HLA in healthy donors. PCR amplification relied on 60 Vbeta primers (plus 13 Jbeta primers). The protocol was immunoSEQ multiplex PCR, while the TCRdb copy is restricted to in-frame clones and leaves out a portion. The data contain over 95,000 clones, 70% to 80% of them singletons. The sequencing input was PBMCs. All receptors come from a woman between 40 and 55 years old in good health and CMV-seropositive.

This clone was detected only a few times. The rearrangement uses TRBV6-1 and TRBJ2-1; TRBD1 agrees at 7 bases. From germline, CDR1 is MNHNS and CDR2 SASEGT. The CDR3 is 15 residues long. V dropped 1 base and J dropped 6; count of bases not matched to a gene: 6. CDR3 bases: TGTGCCAGCAGTGAAGGACAGGGTATTATCAATGAGCAGTTCTTC. Translation: CASSEGQGIINEQFF.

V and J are TRBV9 and TRBJ1-1, with TRBD1 matching over 7 bases. The CDR3 length is 14 residues. The V gene's germline CDR1 is SGDLS and CDR2 YYNGEE. With V trimmed by 4 bases and J by 3 bases, 6 bases remained unmatched. This CDR3 reads CASSPQQGYTEAFF. CDR3 nucleotide sequence: TGTGCCAGCAGCCCTCAACAGGGGTACACTGAAGCTTTCTTT.

The J gene is TRBJ1-3, the V gene TRBV7-3, with D possibly matching TRBD1 (5 bases). This CDR3 contains 17 residues. From germline, CDR1 is SGHTA and CDR2 FQGTGA. Trimming removed 1 base at V and 0 bases at J, with 13 bases between. CDR3 nucleotides: TGTGCCAGCAGCTTAAGGGGGACTTCTTTCTCTGGAAACACCATATATTTT. As protein: CASSLRGTSFSGNTIYF.

V is TRBV5-1 and J is TRBJ2-5, with 10 bases that match TRBD2. Germline V gives CDR1 SGHRS, CDR2 YFSETQ. CDR3 size: 17 residues. The V and J ends lost 0 bases and 4 bases, in that order; junction bases with no gene match: 9. The CDR3 region is CASSLALAGGPRETQYF. The CDR3 nucleotides read TGCGCCAGCAGCTTGGCCTTAGCGGGGGGCCCTAGAGAGACCCAGTACTTC.

The rearrangement uses TRBV6-5 and TRBJ1-1; 9 bases match TRBD1. Per germline, CDR1 MNHEY and CDR2 SVGAGI. The junction had 10 bases not matched to a gene; V was cut back by 5 bases and J by 6 bases. This CDR3 has 15 residues. The CDR3 sequence is CASSAEYRGPAEAFF. Here the CDR3 DNA reads TGTGCCAGCAGTGCAGAATACAGGGGGCCAGCTGAAGCTTTCTTT.

The rearrangement uses TRBV30 and TRBJ1-1; 7 bases match TRBD1. Trimming removed 1 base from V and 3 bases from J; junction bases left unmatched: 5. The CDR3 is made up of 14 amino acids. From germline, CDR1 is GTSNPN and CDR2 SVGIG (reference sequence). CDR3 in amino acids: CAWSAPGGYTEAFF. CDR3 in DNA: TGTGCCTGGAGTGCCCCAGGGGGTTACACTGAAGCTTTCTTT.

CDR3 bases: TGTGCCAGCAGCCTGGACAGGGGCTTTAGCAATCAGCCCCAGCATTTT. Amino acids: CASSLDRGFSNQPQHF. This chain uses TRBV11-3 with TRBJ1-5, with 9 bases matching TRBD1. Germline loops: CDR1 SGHNT, CDR2 YENEEA. The CDR3 is 16 amino acids. With V trimmed by 5 bases and J by 0 bases, 5 bases remained unmatched.

V and J are TRBV5-8 and TRBJ1-2, with 7 bases fitting TRBD1. Germline trimming cut 4 bases from V and 4 bases from J; bases unmatched to any gene: 13. The V gene's germline CDR1 is SGHTS and CDR2 YDEGEE. The CDR3 is made up of 16 amino acids. CDR3: CASSLPTGRKGYGYTF. The CDR3 bases are TGTGCCAGCAGCCTACCGACAGGGAGGAAGGGCTATGGCTACACCTTC.

The genes are TRBV5-6 and TRBJ1-4; D remains unclear. Looked up from germline, CDR1 is SGHDT and CDR2 is YYEEEE. This CDR3 has 12 amino acids. V was pared by 6 bases and J by 4 bases, with 7 bases between. As DNA, the CDR3 is TGTGCCAGCAACAAATATAATGAAAAACTGTTTTTT. It codes for CASNKYNEKLFF. Drawing the rest from reference TRBV5-6 and TRBJ1-4, the complete variable domain is DAGVTQSPTHLIKTRGQQVTLRCSPKSGHDTVSWYQQALGQGPQFIFQYYEEEERQRGNFPDRFSGHQFPNYSSELNVNALLLGDSALYLCASNKYNEKLFFGSGTQLSVL.

The rearrangement uses TRBV6-6 and TRBJ1-1; a possible D gene is TRBD1 (6 bases). V was clipped by 6 bases and J by 3 bases, with 17 bases between them. CDR3 length equals 15 residues. Germline-derived CDR1 and CDR2 are MNHNY and SVGAGI (reference sequence). CDR3 sequence reads: CASRALTGRHTEAFF. CDR3 in DNA: TGTGCCAGCAGGGCACTCACAGGGAGACACACTGAAGCTTTCTTT.

J is TRBJ2-5 and V is TRBV6-1; 8 bases align to TRBD2. The CDR3 length is 13 residues. The V gene end was trimmed by 6 bases and the J gene end by 2 bases; junction bases not matched to a gene: 2. Germline lookup yields CDR1 MNHNS and CDR2 SASEGT. The CDR3 DNA is TGTGCCAGCAGCGGGACTAGGCAAGAGACCCAGTACTTC. It specifies CASSGTRQETQYF.

This clone was observed a handful of times. The chain links TRBV2 to TRBJ2-5; 7 nucleotides line up with TRBD2. Germline loops: CDR1 SNHLY, CDR2 FYNNEI. This CDR3 has 15 amino acids. V dropped 7 bases and J dropped 1; count of bases not matched to a gene: 9. This CDR3 is CASTPLLAAQETQYF. For the CDR3, the DNA is TGTGCCAGCACTCCCCTCCTAGCGGCCCAAGAGACCCAGTACTTC.

The genes are TRBV2 and TRBJ1-1, with TRBD1 matching 7 bases. The germline gives CDR1 SNHLY, CDR2 FYNNEI. The CDR3 runs 15 residues. Trimming cost V 7 bases and J 1 base; bases outside gene matches: 9. The DNA of the CDR3 is TGTGCCAGCAATCCCGATACAGGGGCGAACACTGAAGCTTTCTTT. It specifies CASNPDTGANTEAFF.

The table lists this clone with a count of one. The V call is TRBV29-1, the J call TRBJ2-7; 7 bases line up with TRBD1. J lost 0 bases, V lost 4 bases, and 6 bases had no gene match. This CDR3 region has 14 residues. CDR1 and CDR2 (germline): SQVTM, ANQGSEA. The DNA for the CDR3 is TGCAGCGTTGTCCGGGACAGAAGCTCCTACGAGCAGTACTTC. Amino acid sequence: CSVVRDRSSYEQYF.

The V and J genes are TRBV7-8 and TRBJ1-5; 8 bases line up with TRBD1. The CDR3 length is 15 residues. Germline-derived CDR1 and CDR2 are SGHVS and FQNEAQ. Trimming took 5 bases from V and 3 from J; bases not matched to a gene: 6. In nucleotides, the CDR3 is TGTGCCAGCAGCCTGACAGGGGTCAACAATCAGCCCCAGCATTTT. This sequence encodes CASSLTGVNNQPQHF.

The CDR3 DNA reads as TGTGCCAGCAGTTACTCCTCCGGCTACAATGAGCAGTTCTTC. It specifies CASSYSSGYNEQFF. This chain joins TRBV6-5 and TRBJ2-1; D not certain. CDR3 length: 14 residues. V was trimmed by 0 bases and J by 3 bases, leaving 6 bases between them. The V gene's germline CDR1 is MNHEY and CDR2 SVGAGI.